These 5 T cell receptor beta chains originate from one sample sequenced in a study of CD8+CD57+ T cells in acquired aplastic anemia. Genomic DNA, serving as template, underwent TCR beta VDJ and CDR3 profiling. In TCRdb, the reads were re-called with MiXCR into one record per CDR3 protein. The data hold 260,000 or so distinct CDR3 sequences, with 82% observed a single time. By flow cytometry, patients selected for sequencing had shown an expansion of CD8+CD57+ cells. The sequenced material came from sorted CD4+, CD8+, or CD8+CD57+ T cells (not recorded which) from PBMCs. The source of these receptors is a human donor with aplastic anemia.

J is TRBJ2-7 and V is TRBV24-1; the match to TRBD1 covers 7 bases. This CDR3 has 18 residues. V shed 4 bases and J 3 bases; nucleotides not matched to a gene: 17. In germline, CDR1 is KGHDR, CDR2 SFDVKD. The CDR3 coding sequence is TGTGCCACCAGTGACAAGAAAACAGGGGTCGGAGAGGGCTACGAGCAGTACGTC. Translation: CATSDKKTGVGEGYEQYV.

The chain is built from TRBV15 and TRBJ2-5, with D hard to call. Germline V CDR1 and CDR2: LNHNV, YYDKDF (reference sequence). Trimming pared 1 base from V and 11 bases from J, leaving 20 bases between. This CDR3 has 15 residues. The CDR3, as DNA: TGTGCCACCAGCAGAGGCAGCGAGCGCGCGACCCAGCAGTACTTC. This encodes CATSRGSERATQQYF.

Notes on this clonotype: At one end, the junction sequence differs from germline, possibly due to a read error. J is TRBJ2-3 and V is TRBV7-2, with a weak D call TRBD2 (5 bases). This CDR3 region has 13 residues. Germline V CDR1 and CDR2: SGHTA, FQGNSA. CDR3 bases: TGTGCCAGCAGCTTAGGGGGAGCACCTGATACGCAGTTT. It specifies CASSLGGAPDTQF.

This clonotype showed up just a few times. Germline and junction disagree at one end, which may indicate a read error. The gene calls are TRBV5-6 and TRBJ2-3, with D uncertain. CDR3 length: 13 residues. CDR1 is SGHDT, CDR2 YYEEEE, per germline. CDR3 sequence: CASRLERTDTQYF. The CDR3 nucleotides read TGTGCCAGCAGGTTGGAGAGGACAGATACGCAGTATTTT. The full variable domain, in which reference TRBV5-6 and TRBJ2-3 provide the parts outside the CDR3, is DAGVTQSPTHLIKTRGQQVTLRCSPKSGHDTVSWYQQALGQGPQFIFQYYEEEERQRGNFPDRFSGHQFPNYSSELNVNALLLGDSALYLCASRLERTDTQYFGPGTRLTVL.

The chain employs TRBV7-2 and TRBJ1-4; 8 nucleotides align to TRBD1. J was trimmed by 8 bases and V by 5 bases; bases with no gene match: 7. Germline loops: CDR1 SGHTA, CDR2 FQGNSA. The CDR3 is made up of 14 amino acids. The CDR3 loop is CASSEEDRDEKLFF. As DNA, the CDR3 is TGTGCCAGCAGCGAAGAGGACAGGGACGAAAAACTGTTTTTT.